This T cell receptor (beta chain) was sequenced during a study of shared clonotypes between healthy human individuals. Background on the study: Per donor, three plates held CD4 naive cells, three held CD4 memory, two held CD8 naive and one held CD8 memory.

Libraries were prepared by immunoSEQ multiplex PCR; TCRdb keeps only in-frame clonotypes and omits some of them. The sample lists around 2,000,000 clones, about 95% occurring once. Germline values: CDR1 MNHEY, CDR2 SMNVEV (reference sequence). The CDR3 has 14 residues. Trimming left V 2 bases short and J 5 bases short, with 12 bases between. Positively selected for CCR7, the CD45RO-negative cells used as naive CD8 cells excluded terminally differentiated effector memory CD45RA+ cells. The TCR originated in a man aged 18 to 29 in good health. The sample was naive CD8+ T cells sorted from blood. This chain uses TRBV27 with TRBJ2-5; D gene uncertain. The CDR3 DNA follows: TGTGCCAGCAGTTTAGGCGCGGCCGGGGAGACCCAGTACTTC. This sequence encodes CASSLGAAGETQYF.